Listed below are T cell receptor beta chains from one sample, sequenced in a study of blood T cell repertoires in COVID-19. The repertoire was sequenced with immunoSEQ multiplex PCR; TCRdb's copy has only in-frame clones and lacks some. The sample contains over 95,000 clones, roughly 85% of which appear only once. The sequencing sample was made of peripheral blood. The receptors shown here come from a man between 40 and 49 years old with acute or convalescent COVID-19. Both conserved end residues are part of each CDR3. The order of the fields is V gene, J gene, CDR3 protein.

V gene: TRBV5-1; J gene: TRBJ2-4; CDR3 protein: CASSQTGVAKNIQYF
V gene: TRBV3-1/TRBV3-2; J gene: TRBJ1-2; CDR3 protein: CASSQVTYGYTF
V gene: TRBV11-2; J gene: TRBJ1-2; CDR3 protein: CASSLGGSYGYTF
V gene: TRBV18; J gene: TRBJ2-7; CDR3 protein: CASSPLQGGYEQYF
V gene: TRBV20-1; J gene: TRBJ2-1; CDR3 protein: CSASLAGGVRFF
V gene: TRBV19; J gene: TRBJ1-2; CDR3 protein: CASSTDRGPGQNYGYTF
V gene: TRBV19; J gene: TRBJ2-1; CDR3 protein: CASTTSGGGSEQFF
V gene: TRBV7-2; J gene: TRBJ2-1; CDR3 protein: CASSSTSGGPAHNEQFF
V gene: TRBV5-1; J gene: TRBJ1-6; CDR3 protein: CASSLFRDTSNSPLHF
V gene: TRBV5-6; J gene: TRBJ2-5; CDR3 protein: CASSFLETETQYF
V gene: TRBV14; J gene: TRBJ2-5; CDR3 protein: CASSISPFRGQNQETQYF
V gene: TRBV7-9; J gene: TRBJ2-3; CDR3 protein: CASSFGGGSTDTQYF
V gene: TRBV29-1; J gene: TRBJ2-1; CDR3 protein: CSATGTLSYNEQFF
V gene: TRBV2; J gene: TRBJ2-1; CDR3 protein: CASRGRLADYNEQFF
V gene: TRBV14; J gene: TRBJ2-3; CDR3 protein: CASSQIQGRFKDTQYF
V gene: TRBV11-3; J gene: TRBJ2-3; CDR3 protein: CASSSPRQADTQYF
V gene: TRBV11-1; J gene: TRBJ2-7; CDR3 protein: CASSLGDRGLYEQYF
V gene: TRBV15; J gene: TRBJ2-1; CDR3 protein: CATSRDSTNEQFF
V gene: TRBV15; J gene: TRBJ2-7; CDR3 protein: CATSRGRGQGYEQYF
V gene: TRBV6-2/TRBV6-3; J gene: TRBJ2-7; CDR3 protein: CASSYSGLRGGGEQYF
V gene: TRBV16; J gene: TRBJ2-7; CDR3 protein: CASSPLSLTGDSYEQYF
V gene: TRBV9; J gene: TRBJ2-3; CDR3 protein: CASSGGSVREPDTQYF
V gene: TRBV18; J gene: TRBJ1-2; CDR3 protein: CASSPRELYGYTF
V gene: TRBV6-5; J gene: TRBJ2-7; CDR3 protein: CASFGDRGNYEQYF
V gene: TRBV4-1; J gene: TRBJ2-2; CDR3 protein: CASSQDTSGGAGELFF
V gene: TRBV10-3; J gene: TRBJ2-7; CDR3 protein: CAISGTAEFGEQYF
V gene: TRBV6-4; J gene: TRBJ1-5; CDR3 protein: CASSEELGSQPQHF
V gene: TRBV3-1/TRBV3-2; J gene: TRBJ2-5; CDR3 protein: CASSFRTGGVGETQYF